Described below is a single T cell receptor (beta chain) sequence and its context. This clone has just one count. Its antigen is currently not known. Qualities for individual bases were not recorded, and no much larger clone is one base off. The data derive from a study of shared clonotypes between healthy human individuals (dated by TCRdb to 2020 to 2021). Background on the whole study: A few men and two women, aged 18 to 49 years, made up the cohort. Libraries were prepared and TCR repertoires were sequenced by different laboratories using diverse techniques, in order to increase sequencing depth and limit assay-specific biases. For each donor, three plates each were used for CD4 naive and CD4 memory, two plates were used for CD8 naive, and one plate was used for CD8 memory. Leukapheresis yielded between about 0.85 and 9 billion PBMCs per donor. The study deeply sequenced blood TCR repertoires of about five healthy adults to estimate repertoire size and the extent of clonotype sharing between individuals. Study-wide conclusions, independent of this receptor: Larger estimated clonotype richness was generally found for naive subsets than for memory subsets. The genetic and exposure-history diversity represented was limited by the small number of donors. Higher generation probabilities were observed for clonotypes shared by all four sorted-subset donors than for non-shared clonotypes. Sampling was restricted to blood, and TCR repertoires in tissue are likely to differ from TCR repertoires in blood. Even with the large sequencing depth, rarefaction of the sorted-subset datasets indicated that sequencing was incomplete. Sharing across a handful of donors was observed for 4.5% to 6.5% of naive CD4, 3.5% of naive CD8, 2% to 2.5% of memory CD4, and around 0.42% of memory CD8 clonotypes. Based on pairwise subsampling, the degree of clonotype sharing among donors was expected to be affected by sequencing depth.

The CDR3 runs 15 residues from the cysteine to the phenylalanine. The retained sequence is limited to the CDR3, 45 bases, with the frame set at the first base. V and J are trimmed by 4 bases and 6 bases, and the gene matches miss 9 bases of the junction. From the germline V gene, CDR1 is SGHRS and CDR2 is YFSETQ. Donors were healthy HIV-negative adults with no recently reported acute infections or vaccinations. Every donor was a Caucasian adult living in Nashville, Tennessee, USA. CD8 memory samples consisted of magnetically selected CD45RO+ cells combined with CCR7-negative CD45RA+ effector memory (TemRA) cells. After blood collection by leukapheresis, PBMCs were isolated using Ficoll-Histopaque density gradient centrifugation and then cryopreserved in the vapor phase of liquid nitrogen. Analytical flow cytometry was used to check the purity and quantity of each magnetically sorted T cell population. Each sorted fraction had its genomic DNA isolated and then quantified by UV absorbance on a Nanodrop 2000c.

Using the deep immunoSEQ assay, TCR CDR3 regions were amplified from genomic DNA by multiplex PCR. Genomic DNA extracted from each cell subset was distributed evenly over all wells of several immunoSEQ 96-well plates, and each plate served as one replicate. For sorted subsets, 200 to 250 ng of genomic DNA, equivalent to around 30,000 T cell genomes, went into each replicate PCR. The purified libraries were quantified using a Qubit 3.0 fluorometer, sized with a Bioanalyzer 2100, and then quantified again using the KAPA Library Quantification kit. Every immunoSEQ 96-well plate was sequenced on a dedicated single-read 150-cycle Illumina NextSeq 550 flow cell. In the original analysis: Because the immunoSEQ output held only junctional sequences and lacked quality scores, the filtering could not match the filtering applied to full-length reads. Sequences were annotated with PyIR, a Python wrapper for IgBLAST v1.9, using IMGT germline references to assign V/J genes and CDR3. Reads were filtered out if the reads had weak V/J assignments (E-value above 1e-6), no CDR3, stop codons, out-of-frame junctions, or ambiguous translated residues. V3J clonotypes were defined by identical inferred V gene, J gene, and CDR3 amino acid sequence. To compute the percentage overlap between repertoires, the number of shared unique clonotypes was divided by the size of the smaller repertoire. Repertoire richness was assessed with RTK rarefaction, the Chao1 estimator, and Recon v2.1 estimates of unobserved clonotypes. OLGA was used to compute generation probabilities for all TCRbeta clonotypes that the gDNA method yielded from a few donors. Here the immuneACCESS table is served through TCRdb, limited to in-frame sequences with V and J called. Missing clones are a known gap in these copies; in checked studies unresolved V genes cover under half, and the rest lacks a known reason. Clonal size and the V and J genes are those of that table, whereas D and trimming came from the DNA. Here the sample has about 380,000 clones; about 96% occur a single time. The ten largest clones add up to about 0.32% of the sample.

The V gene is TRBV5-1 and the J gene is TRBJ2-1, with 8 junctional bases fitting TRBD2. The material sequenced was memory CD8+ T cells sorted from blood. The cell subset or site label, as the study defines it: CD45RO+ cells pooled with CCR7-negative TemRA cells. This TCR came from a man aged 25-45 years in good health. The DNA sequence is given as TGCGCCAGCAGCGTCGTACTAGCGGTTGGCAATGAGCAGTTCTTC. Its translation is CASSVVLAVGNEQFF.